This is a list of T cell receptor beta chains from one sample in a study of blood T cell repertoires in COVID-19. Here immunoSEQ multiplex PCR was the method, and the copy in TCRdb shows in-frame clones only, minus some. In the table there are fewer than 120,000 clones, 76% of which are singletons. Sequences were obtained from peripheral blood. These receptors came from a woman older than 75 with acute or convalescent COVID-19. Both conserved end residues are part of each CDR3. The order of the fields is D gene, J gene, clone size, V gene, CDR3 DNA, CDR3 protein. D genes are given only for firm matches. Clone size appears in some rows only: once, few, many, or a class for an expanded clone.

d_gene: -; j_gene: TRBJ2-5; abundance: once; v_gene: TRBV3-1/TRBV3-2; CDR3nt: TGTGCCAGCAGCCATTCCTACCTACAGACCCAGTACTTC; CDR3aa: CASSHSYLQTQYF
d_gene: TRBD1; j_gene: TRBJ1-2; abundance: -; v_gene: TRBV5-1; CDR3nt: TGCGCCAGCAGCTTGGATGGACAGGGGTCTATGGGCTACACCTTC; CDR3aa: CASSLDGQGSMGYTF
d_gene: -; j_gene: TRBJ1-2; abundance: -; v_gene: TRBV15; CDR3nt: TGTGCCACCAGCAGAGAAAGGACAGCCCTTGGCTACACCTTC; CDR3aa: CATSRERTALGYTF
d_gene: -; j_gene: TRBJ1-3; abundance: -; v_gene: TRBV19; CDR3nt: TGTGCCAGTCGAAACAGGGAGCAAGGTGCGGGAAACACCATATATTTT; CDR3aa: CASRNREQGAGNTIYF
d_gene: TRBD2; j_gene: TRBJ2-3; abundance: medium-sized; v_gene: TRBV5-1; CDR3nt: TGCGCCAGCAGCTTGGGTAGCGGGGGTCCAAGCACAGATACGCAGTATTTT; CDR3aa: CASSLGSGGPSTDTQYF
d_gene: -; j_gene: TRBJ1-1; abundance: few; v_gene: TRBV29-1; CDR3nt: TGCAGCGGCGGACAGACCACCACTGAAGCTTTCTTT; CDR3aa: CSGGQTTTEAFF
d_gene: TRBD1; j_gene: TRBJ2-2; abundance: -; v_gene: TRBV9; CDR3nt: TGTGCCAGCAGCGCCTATAATCGGGACAGGTGGAACACCGGGGAGCTGTTTTTT; CDR3aa: CASSAYNRDRWNTGELFF
d_gene: TRBD1; j_gene: TRBJ2-7; abundance: -; v_gene: TRBV29-1; CDR3nt: TGCAGCGTCATTGGACAGGGCCGGGGTTTCGCCTACGAGCAGTACTTC; CDR3aa: CSVIGQGRGFAYEQYF
d_gene: -; j_gene: TRBJ1-1; abundance: -; v_gene: TRBV12-3/TRBV12-4; CDR3nt: TGTGCCAGCAGTTTGACAGCAAACACTGAAGCTTTCTTT; CDR3aa: CASSLTANTEAFF
d_gene: -; j_gene: TRBJ2-5; abundance: -; v_gene: TRBV7-2; CDR3nt: TGTGCCAGCAGCTTAGCTTATGGGGCAGAGACCCAGTACTTC; CDR3aa: CASSLAYGAETQYF
d_gene: -; j_gene: TRBJ1-2; abundance: -; v_gene: TRBV5-1; CDR3nt: TGCGCCAGCAGCTTGGCCCCCACAAACAGGGAGGGCTACACCTTC; CDR3aa: CASSLAPTNREGYTF
d_gene: -; j_gene: TRBJ2-7; abundance: few; v_gene: TRBV11-3; CDR3nt: TGTGCCAGCAGCTTAGCGGGGGAAGAATGGACCTACGAGCAGTACTTC; CDR3aa: CASSLAGEEWTYEQYF
d_gene: TRBD1; j_gene: TRBJ2-7; abundance: -; v_gene: TRBV11-1; CDR3nt: TGTGCCAGCAGCGTTGGACAGGGGGATCGTCGCGAGCAGTACTTC; CDR3aa: CASSVGQGDRREQYF
d_gene: TRBD2; j_gene: TRBJ2-1; abundance: -; v_gene: TRBV2; CDR3nt: TGTGCCAGCAGCCTCGGACTAGCGGGGGGGAATGAGCAGTTCTTC; CDR3aa: CASSLGLAGGNEQFF
d_gene: -; j_gene: TRBJ1-2; abundance: -; v_gene: TRBV7-8; CDR3nt: TGTGCCAGCAGCTTAGTGCTAGGAGATACCTATGGCTACACCTTC; CDR3aa: CASSLVLGDTYGYTF
d_gene: -; j_gene: TRBJ1-1; abundance: -; v_gene: TRBV20-1; CDR3nt: TGCAGTGCTAGTCCAGGGTTGAACACTGAAGCTTTCTTT; CDR3aa: CSASPGLNTEAFF
d_gene: TRBD1; j_gene: TRBJ1-1; abundance: -; v_gene: TRBV5-4; CDR3nt: TGTGCCAGCAGCACGACAGGGGGCCTCACTGAAGCTTTCTTT; CDR3aa: CASSTTGGLTEAFF
d_gene: -; j_gene: TRBJ1-6; abundance: -; v_gene: TRBV7-2; CDR3nt: TGTGCCAGCAGCTCTTTGATCGGGGGTGCCCTCCACTTT; CDR3aa: CASSSLIGGALHF
d_gene: -; j_gene: TRBJ1-2; abundance: -; v_gene: TRBV6-6; CDR3nt: TGTGCCAGCAGTTCCGGAGACTATGGCTACACCTTC; CDR3aa: CASSSGDYGYTF
d_gene: TRBD2; j_gene: TRBJ2-1; abundance: -; v_gene: TRBV4-1; CDR3nt: TGCGCCAGCAGCCAAGTCGGACTAGCGGACTACAATGAGCAGTTCTTC; CDR3aa: CASSQVGLADYNEQFF
d_gene: -; j_gene: TRBJ2-3; abundance: -; v_gene: TRBV18; CDR3nt: TGTGCCAGCTCACCACGCGACAGACACCTCCCAGATACGCAGTATTTT; CDR3aa: CASSPRDRHLPDTQYF
d_gene: -; j_gene: TRBJ2-3; abundance: -; v_gene: TRBV7-9; CDR3nt: TGTGCCAGCAGCCCCCGCGGGGAGGGGGCAGATACGCAGTATTTT; CDR3aa: CASSPRGEGADTQYF
d_gene: TRBD2; j_gene: TRBJ2-3; abundance: -; v_gene: TRBV5-8; CDR3nt: TGTGCCAGCAGCTTCTCTAGCGGGACAGATACGCAGTATTTT; CDR3aa: CASSFSSGTDTQYF
d_gene: TRBD1; j_gene: TRBJ2-7; abundance: -; v_gene: TRBV10-3; CDR3nt: TGTGCCATCAGCCATCAGGACAGGGGTTACGAGCAGTACTTC; CDR3aa: CAISHQDRGYEQYF
d_gene: TRBD2; j_gene: TRBJ2-7; abundance: -; v_gene: TRBV6-5; CDR3nt: TGTGCCAGCAGTTACTCGGCTAGCGGGATCTACGAGCAGTACTTC; CDR3aa: CASSYSASGIYEQYF
d_gene: TRBD2; j_gene: TRBJ2-5; abundance: -; v_gene: TRBV3-1/TRBV3-2; CDR3nt: TGTGCCAGCAGCCATTCCACTTTAGCGGGAGCGACGGAGACCCAGTACTTC; CDR3aa: CASSHSTLAGATETQYF
d_gene: -; j_gene: TRBJ1-1; abundance: -; v_gene: TRBV7-8; CDR3nt: TGTGCCAGCAGCTTAGGGCGGGGTTACACTGAAGCTTTCTTT; CDR3aa: CASSLGRGYTEAFF